This T cell receptor beta chain is drawn from a study of blood T cell repertoires in COVID-19. Across the whole study: Acute and convalescent COVID-19 samples came from the United States, Italy and Spain.

Original processing notes: Cell counts per sample came from amplifying reference gene primers. Produced via immunoSEQ multiplex PCR; TCRdb's table is partial and in-frame only. V, J and clone size were drawn from that table, and D and trimming were deduced from the DNA. Here the sample spans under 130,000 clones, 80% to 85% being singletons. This CDR3 contains 14 residues. Germline CDR1 is SGHAT and CDR2 is FQNNGV. The V gene end was trimmed by 4 bases and the J gene end by 13 bases; junction bases not matched to a gene: 12. The chain recombines TRBV11-2 with TRBJ1-1, with 10 bases lining up with TRBD1. The sequencing input was peripheral blood. This TCR was sampled from a woman of 80 years or more with acute or convalescent COVID-19. The CDR3 nucleotides are TGTGCCAGCAGCTCAACGACAGGGGGCTCCGAGGGTTTCTTT. This encodes CASSSTTGGSEGFF.